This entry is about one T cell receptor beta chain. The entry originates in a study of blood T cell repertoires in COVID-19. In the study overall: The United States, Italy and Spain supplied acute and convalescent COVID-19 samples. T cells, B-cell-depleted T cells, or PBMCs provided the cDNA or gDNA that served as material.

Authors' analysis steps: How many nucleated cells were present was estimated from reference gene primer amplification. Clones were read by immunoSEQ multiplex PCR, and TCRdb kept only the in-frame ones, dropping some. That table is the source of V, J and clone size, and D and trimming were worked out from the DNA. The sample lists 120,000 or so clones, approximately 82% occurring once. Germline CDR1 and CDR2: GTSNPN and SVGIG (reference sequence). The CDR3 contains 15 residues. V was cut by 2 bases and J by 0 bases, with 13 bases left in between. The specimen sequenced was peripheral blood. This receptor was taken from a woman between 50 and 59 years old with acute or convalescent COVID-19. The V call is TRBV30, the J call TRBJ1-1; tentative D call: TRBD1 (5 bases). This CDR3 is CAWSPDGHLNTEAFF. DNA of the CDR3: TGTGCCTGGAGTCCGGACGGACACCTGAACACTGAAGCTTTCTTT.